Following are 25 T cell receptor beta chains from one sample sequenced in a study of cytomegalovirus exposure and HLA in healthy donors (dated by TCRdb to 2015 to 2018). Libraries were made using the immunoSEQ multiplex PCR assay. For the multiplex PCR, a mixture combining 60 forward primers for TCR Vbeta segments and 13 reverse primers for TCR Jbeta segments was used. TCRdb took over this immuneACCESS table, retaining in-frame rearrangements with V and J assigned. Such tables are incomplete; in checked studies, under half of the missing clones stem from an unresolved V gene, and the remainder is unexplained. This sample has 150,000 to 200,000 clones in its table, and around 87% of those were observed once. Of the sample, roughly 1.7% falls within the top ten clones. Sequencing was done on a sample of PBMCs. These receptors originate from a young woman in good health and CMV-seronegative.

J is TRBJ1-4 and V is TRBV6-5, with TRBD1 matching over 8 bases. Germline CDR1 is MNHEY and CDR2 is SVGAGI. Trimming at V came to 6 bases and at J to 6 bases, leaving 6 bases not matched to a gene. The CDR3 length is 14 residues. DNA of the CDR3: TGTGCCAGCAGAAACGGACAGGGAGATGAAAAACTGTTTTTT. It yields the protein CASRNGQGDEKLFF.

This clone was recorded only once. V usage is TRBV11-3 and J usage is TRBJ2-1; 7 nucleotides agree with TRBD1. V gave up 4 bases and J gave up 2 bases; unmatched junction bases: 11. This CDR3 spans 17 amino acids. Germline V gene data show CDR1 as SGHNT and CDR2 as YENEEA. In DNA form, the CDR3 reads TGTGCCAGCAGCTCATCCGGGACAGAGTACACCTACAATGAGCAGTTCTTC. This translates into CASSSSGTEYTYNEQFF. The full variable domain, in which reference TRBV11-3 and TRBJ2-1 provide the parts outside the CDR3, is EAGVVQSPRYKIIEKKQPVAFWCNPISGHNTLYWYLQNLGQGPELLIRYENEEAVDDSQLPKDRFSAERLKGVDSTLKIQPAELGDSAVYLCASSSSGTEYTYNEQFFGPGTRLTVL.

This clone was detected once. The CDR3 coding sequence is TGTGCCACCAGCTGGGACAGCACCTACGAGCAGTACTTC. Protein: CATSWDSTYEQYF. The J gene is TRBJ2-5, the V gene TRBV15, with 7 nucleotides matching TRBD1. The J call may not be correct, given that the DNA end is closer to TRBJ2-7. The germline V gene encodes CDR1 LNHNV and CDR2 YYDKDF (reference sequence). The CDR3 has 13 amino acids.

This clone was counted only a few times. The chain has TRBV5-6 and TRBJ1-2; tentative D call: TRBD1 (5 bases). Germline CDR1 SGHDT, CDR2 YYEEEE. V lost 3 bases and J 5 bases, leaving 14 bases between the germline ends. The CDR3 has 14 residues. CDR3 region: CASSSGTGVYGYTF. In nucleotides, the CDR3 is TGTGCCAGCAGCTCCGGGACGGGAGTGTATGGCTACACCTTC.

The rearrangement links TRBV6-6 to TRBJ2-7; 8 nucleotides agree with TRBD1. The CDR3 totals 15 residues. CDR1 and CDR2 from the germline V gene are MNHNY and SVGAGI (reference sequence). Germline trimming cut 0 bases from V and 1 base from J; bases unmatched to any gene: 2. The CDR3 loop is CASSYSGDRSYEQYF. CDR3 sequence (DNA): TGTGCCAGCAGTTACTCAGGGGACAGGTCCTACGAGCAGTACTTC.

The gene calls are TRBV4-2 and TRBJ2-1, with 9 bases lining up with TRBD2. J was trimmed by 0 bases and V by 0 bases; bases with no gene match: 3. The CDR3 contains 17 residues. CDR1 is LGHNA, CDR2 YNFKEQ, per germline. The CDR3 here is CASSQDLAGYSYNEQFF. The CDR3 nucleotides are TGTGCCAGCAGCCAAGATCTAGCGGGGTACTCCTACAATGAGCAGTTCTTC.

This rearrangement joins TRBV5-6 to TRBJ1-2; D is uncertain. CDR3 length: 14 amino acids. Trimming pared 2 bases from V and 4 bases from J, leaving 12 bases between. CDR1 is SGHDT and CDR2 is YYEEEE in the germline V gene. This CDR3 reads CASSFVGSGYGYTF. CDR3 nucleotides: TGTGCCAGCAGCTTTGTTGGGTCGGGCTATGGCTACACCTTC.

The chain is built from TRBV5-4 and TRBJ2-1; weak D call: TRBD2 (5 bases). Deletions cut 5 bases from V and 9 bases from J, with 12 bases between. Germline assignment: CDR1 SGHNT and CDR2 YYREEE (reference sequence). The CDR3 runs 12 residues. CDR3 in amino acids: CASRSDAGEQFF. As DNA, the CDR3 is TGTGCCAGCAGGTCAGATGCGGGTGAGCAGTTCTTC.

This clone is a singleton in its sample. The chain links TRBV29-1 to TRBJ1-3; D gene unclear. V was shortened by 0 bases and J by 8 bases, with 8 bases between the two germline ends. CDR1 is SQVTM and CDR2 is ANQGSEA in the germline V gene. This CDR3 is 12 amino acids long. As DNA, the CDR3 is TGCAGCGTTGAAGATCCTAGAGACACCATATATTTT. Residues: CSVEDPRDTIYF.

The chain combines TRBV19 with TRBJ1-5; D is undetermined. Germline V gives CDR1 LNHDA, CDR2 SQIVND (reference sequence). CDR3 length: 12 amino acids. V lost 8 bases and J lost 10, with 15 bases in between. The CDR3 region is CASGYWGEPQHF. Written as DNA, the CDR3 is TGTGCCAGTGGCTACTGGGGAGAACCCCAGCATTTT. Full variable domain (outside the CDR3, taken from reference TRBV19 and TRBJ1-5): DGGITQSPKYLFRKEGQNVTLSCEQNLNHDAMYWYRQDPGQGLRLIYYSQIVNDFQKGDIAEGYSVSREKKESFPLTVTSAQKNPTAFYLCASGYWGEPQHFGDGTRLSIL.

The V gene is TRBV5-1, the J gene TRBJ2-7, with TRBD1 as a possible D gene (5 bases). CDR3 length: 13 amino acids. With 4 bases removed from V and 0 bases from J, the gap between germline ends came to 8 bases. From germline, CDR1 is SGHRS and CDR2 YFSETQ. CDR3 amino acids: CASSPQGSYEQYF. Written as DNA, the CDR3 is TGCGCCAGCAGCCCCCAGGGCTCCTACGAGCAGTACTTC.

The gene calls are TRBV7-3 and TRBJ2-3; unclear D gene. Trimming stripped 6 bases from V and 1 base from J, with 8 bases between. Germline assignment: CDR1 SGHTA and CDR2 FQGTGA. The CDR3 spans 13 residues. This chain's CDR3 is CASSPPGTDTQYF. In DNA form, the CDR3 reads TGTGCCAGCAGTCCGCCGGGCACAGATACGCAGTATTTT.

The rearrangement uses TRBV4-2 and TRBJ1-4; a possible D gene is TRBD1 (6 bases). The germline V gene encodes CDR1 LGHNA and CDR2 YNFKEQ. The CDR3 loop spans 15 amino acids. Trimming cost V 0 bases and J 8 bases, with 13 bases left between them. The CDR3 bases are TGTGCCAGCAGCCAAGATAGGGGGTCGGGGGAAAAACTGTTTTTT. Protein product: CASSQDRGSGEKLFF.

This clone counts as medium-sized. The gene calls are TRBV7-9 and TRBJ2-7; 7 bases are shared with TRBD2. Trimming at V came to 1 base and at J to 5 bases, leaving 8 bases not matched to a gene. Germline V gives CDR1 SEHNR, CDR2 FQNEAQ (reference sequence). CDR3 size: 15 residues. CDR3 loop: CASSLGFGGINEQYF. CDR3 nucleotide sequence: TGTGCCAGCAGCTTAGGGTTCGGGGGGATCAACGAGCAGTACTTC.

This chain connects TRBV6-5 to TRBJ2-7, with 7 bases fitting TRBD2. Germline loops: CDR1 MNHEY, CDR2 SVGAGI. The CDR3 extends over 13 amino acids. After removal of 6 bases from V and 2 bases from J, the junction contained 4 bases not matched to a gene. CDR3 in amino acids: CASRGGRAYEQYF. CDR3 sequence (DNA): TGTGCCAGCAGGGGCGGGAGAGCCTACGAGCAGTACTTC.

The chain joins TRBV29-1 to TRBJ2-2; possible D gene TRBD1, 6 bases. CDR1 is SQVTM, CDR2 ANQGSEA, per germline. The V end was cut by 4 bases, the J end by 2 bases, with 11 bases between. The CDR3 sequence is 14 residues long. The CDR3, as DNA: TGCAGCGTTGTCCCAGGGACAAACACCGGGGAGCTGTTTTTT. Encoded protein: CSVVPGTNTGELFF.

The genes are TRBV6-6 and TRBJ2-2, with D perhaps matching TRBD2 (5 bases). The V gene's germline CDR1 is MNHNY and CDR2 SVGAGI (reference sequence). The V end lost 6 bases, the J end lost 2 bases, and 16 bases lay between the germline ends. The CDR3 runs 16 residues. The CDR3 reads CASSTAGLINTGELFF. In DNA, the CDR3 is TGTGCCAGCAGCACGGCAGGACTTATTAACACCGGGGAGCTGTTTTTT.

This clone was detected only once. The CDR3 is CAAGTGNSPLHF. The DNA for the CDR3 is TGTGCCGCCGGGACAGGGAACTCACCCCTCCACTTT. This rearrangement joins TRBV6-1 to TRBJ1-6; 9 positions match TRBD1. This CDR3 has 12 amino acids. CDR1 MNHNS and CDR2 SASEGT come from the germline V gene. V was clipped by 11 bases and J by 10 bases; unmatched bases: 6.

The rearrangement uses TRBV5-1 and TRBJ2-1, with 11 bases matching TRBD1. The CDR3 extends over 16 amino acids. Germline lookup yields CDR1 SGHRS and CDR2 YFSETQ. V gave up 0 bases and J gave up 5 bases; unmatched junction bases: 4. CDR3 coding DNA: TGCGCCAGCAGCTTGGTTGGACAGGGGGCAGACAATGAGCAGTTCTTC. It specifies CASSLVGQGADNEQFF.

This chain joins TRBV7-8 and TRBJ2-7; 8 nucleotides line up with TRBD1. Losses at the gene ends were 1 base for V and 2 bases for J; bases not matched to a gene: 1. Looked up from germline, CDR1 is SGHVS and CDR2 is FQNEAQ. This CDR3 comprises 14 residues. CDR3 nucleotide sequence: TGTGCCAGCAGCTTAGGGACAGGGCCCTACGAGCAGTACTTC. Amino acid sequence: CASSLGTGPYEQYF.

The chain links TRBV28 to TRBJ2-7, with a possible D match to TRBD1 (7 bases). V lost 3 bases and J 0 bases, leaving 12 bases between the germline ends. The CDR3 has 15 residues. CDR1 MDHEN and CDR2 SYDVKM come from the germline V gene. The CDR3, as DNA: TGTGCCAGCAGTTTTGGGGGGACAGACTCCTACGAGCAGTACTTC. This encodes CASSFGGTDSYEQYF. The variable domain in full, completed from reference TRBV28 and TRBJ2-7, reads DVKVTQSSRYLVKRTGEKVFLECVQDMDHENMFWYRQDPGLGLRLIYFSYDVKMKEKGDIPEGYSVSREKKERFSLILESASTNQTSMYLCASSFGGTDSYEQYFGPGTRLTVT.

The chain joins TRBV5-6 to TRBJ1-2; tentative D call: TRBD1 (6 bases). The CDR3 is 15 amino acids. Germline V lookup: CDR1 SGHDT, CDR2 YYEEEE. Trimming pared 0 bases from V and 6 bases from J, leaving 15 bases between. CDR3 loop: CASSLGGNRVNGYTF. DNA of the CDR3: TGTGCCAGCAGCTTGGGTGGTAACAGGGTTAATGGCTACACCTTC.

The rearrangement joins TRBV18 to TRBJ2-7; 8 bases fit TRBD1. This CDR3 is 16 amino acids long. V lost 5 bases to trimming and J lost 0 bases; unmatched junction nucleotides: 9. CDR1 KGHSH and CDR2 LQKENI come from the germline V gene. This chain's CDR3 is CASSGLTGTGSYEQYF. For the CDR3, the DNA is TGTGCCAGCTCAGGACTTACCGGGACAGGCTCCTACGAGCAGTACTTC.

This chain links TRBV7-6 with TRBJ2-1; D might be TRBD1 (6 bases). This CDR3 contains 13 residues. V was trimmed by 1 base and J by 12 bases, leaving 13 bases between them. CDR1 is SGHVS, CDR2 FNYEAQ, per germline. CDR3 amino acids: CASSLGARDTQFF. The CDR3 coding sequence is TGTGCCAGCAGCTTAGGGGCCCGGGACACGCAGTTCTTC.

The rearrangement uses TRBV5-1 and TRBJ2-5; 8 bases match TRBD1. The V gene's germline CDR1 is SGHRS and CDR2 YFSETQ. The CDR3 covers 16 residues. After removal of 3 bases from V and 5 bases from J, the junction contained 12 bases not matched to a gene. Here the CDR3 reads CASSSYSGTGPETQYF. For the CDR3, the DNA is TGCGCCAGCAGCTCCTATTCCGGGACAGGACCGGAGACCCAGTACTTC.